The 19 T cell receptor beta chains listed next were all sequenced from one sample in a study of Ad26.COV2.S vaccination and SARS-CoV-2 variants. Repertoires were generated with immunoSEQ multiplex PCR, while TCRdb's copy carries only in-frame clones and drops some. The table has a few hundred thousand clones, around nine tenths seen once. The treatment here: 19 received Ad26.COV2.S at low or high dose, single or two shots; roughly five received placebo; per-sample allocation not given. The study sampled participants on day 63 after the first vaccine or placebo injection. The sample in question was peripheral blood, obtained in a trial of Ad26.COV2.S vaccine versus placebo. The origin of the receptors is a person aged 18-65 years who received the Ad26.COV2.S COVID-19 vaccine or a placebo.

This sequence joins TRBV4-2 and TRBJ1-1, with no clear D. V was clipped by 3 bases and J by 3 bases, with 8 bases between them. The germline V gene encodes CDR1 LGHNA and CDR2 YNFKEQ. The CDR3 runs 13 residues. The CDR3 nucleotides are TGTGCCAGCAGCCAGGACGGTTACACTGAAGCTTTCTTT. Protein: CASSQDGYTEAFF.

There are a few counts of this clone. The V and J genes are TRBV30 and TRBJ2-7; TRBD1 agrees at 10 bases. This CDR3 has 17 residues. Germline V lookup: CDR1 GTSNPN, CDR2 SVGIG (reference sequence). V trimming: 0 bases; J trimming: 6 bases; junction bases outside the gene matches: 14. CDR3 loop: CAWSVLGRTGGVGEQYF. The CDR3 bases are TGTGCCTGGAGTGTATTGGGCAGGACAGGGGGAGTGGGCGAGCAGTACTTC.

The gene calls are TRBV28 and TRBJ1-5; a possible D gene is TRBD1 (5 bases). The ends were cut back, 7 bases at V and 9 bases at J, with 19 bases in the middle. CDR3 size: 14 residues. CDR1 MDHEN and CDR2 SYDVKM come from the germline V gene. DNA of the CDR3: TGTGCCAGCAAGGACGGGGCCGTACCCGGGCCCCAGCATTTT. Protein sequence: CASKDGAVPGPQHF.

This chain connects TRBV6-2 or TRBV6-3 to TRBJ2-3, with no clear D. Trimming removed 0 bases from V and 2 bases from J, with 6 bases in between. The CDR3 has 14 residues. Germline V gene sequence: CDR1 MNHEY, CDR2 SVGEGT. This CDR3 reads CASSYSGSTDTQYF. CDR3 in DNA: TGTGCCAGCAGTTACTCGGGATCCACAGATACGCAGTATTTT.

The rearrangement uses TRBV30 and TRBJ2-3; 8 nucleotides line up with TRBD2. Germline V gene sequence: CDR1 GTSNPN, CDR2 SVGIG (reference sequence). The CDR3 length is 13 residues. The ends lost 3 bases at V and 4 bases at J; junction bases unmatched: 3. The CDR3 here is CAWSGGGSDTQYF. CDR3 sequence (DNA): TGTGCCTGGAGCGGGGGGGGATCAGATACGCAGTATTTT.

The rearrangement joins TRBV3-1 (or the pseudogene TRBV3-2) to TRBJ1-5; 7 bases agree with TRBD1. Germline V gene data show CDR1 as LGHDT and CDR2 as YNNKEL (reference sequence). J lost 3 bases, V lost 2 bases, and 7 bases had no gene match. The CDR3 loop spans 16 amino acids. CDR3: CASSQHPTGTNQPQHF. Here the CDR3 DNA reads TGTGCCAGCAGCCAACACCCGACAGGGACCAATCAGCCCCAGCATTTT.

This clone was seen more than once but under ten times. At the DNA level, this CDR3 is encoded by other sequences in the same sample as well. The rearrangement links TRBV5-1 to TRBJ2-7; 7 bases map to TRBD1. Looked up from germline, CDR1 is SGHRS and CDR2 is YFSETQ. V trimming: 0 bases; J trimming: 3 bases; junction bases outside the gene matches: 3. The CDR3 length is 14 residues. CDR3 DNA sequence: TGCGCCAGCAGCTTGGGACAGGGCGGCTACGAGCAGTACTTC. Translating it yields CASSLGQGGYEQYF.

The chain links TRBV6-5 to TRBJ1-5; tentatively, D is TRBD1 (5 bases). Trimming left V 2 bases short and J 2 bases short, with 10 bases between. Germline CDR1 reads MNHEY; CDR2 reads SVGAGI. The CDR3 loop spans 15 amino acids. The CDR3 region has the DNA TGTGCCAGCAGTTACAGGCAGGGAGGCAATCAGCCCCAGCATTTT. Translating gives CASSYRQGGNQPQHF.

The V call is TRBV5-4, the J call TRBJ1-1, with a possible D match to TRBD1 (5 bases). The ends were cut back, 3 bases at V and 4 bases at J, with 10 bases in the middle. Germline-derived CDR1 and CDR2 are SGHNT and YYREEE (reference sequence). The CDR3 is made up of 13 amino acids. The CDR3 is CASSSAGLTEAFF. CDR3 bases: TGTGCCAGCAGCTCCGCAGGGCTCACTGAAGCTTTCTTT.

The rearrangement links TRBV4-3 to TRBJ2-3; no definite D call. With 3 bases removed from V and 2 bases from J, the gap between germline ends came to 6 bases. The CDR3 covers 13 residues. Germline values: CDR1 LGHNA, CDR2 YSLEER. CDR3 protein: CASSQILTDTQYF. As DNA, the CDR3 is TGCGCCAGCAGCCAGATCCTCACAGATACGCAGTATTTT.

This rearrangement joins TRBV9 to TRBJ2-7, with TRBD2 matching 12 bases. V lost 0 bases and J lost 4; bases outside the gene matches: 5. This CDR3 is 16 amino acids long. Germline loops: CDR1 SGDLS, CDR2 YYNGEE. This CDR3 is CASSVEASGGVYEQYF. The CDR3 DNA reads TGTGCCAGCAGCGTAGAGGCTAGCGGGGGGGTATACGAGCAGTACTTC. Looking up the rest from reference TRBV9 and TRBJ2-7 gives the full variable domain: DSGVTQTPKHLITATGQRVTLRCSPRSGDLSVYWYQQSLDQGLQFLIQYYNGEERAKGNILERFSAQQFPDLHSELNLSSLELGDSALYFCASSVEASGGVYEQYFGPGTRLTVT.

The chain is built from TRBV7-8 and TRBJ2-7, with 9 bases fitting TRBD1. With V trimmed by 5 bases and J by 4 bases, 12 bases remained unmatched. This CDR3 region has 16 residues. The germline gives CDR1 SGHVS, CDR2 FQNEAQ. This CDR3 reads CASSPIRGTGIYEQYF. Written as DNA, the CDR3 is TGTGCCAGCAGCCCGATCCGCGGGACAGGGATATACGAGCAGTACTTC.

V and J are TRBV6-5 and TRBJ2-7; D unresolved. Trimming removed 8 bases from V and 3 bases from J, with 14 bases in between. Germline CDR1 is MNHEY and CDR2 is SVGAGI. The CDR3 is made up of 13 amino acids. The DNA for the CDR3 is TGTGCCAGCCTGGTATCCCAACTCTACGAGCAGTACTTC. Translating gives CASLVSQLYEQYF.

The CDR3 DNA reads as TGTGCCAGCAGCCAAGGTGGCATTCCCAACTATGGCTACACCTTC. Its translation is CASSQGGIPNYGYTF. The rearrangement links TRBV3-1 (or the pseudogene TRBV3-2) to TRBJ1-2, with D unclear. There are 15 residues in the CDR3. Per the germline V gene, CDR1 is LGHDT and CDR2 is YNNKEL (reference sequence). Trimming stripped 1 base from V and 2 bases from J, with 11 bases between.

The rearrangement joins TRBV27 to TRBJ1-1, with 7 bases matching TRBD1. This CDR3 is 14 amino acids long. V lost 0 bases and J lost 5; bases outside the gene matches: 3. Germline assignment: CDR1 MNHEY and CDR2 SMNVEV (reference sequence). DNA of the CDR3: TGTGCCAGCAGTTTATCGCACAGGGGTACTGAAGCTTTCTTT. It specifies CASSLSHRGTEAFF.

The gene calls are TRBV12-5 and TRBJ2-7, with a tentative D call TRBD2 (7 bases). Germline CDR1 reads LGHNT; CDR2 reads FRNRAP. V was shortened by 6 bases and J by 3 bases, with 15 bases between the two germline ends. The CDR3 has 14 amino acids. CDR3 sequence reads: CASGTGSGVYEQYF. In nucleotides, the CDR3 is TGTGCTAGTGGAACAGGGAGCGGGGTCTACGAGCAGTACTTC. The full variable domain, with the rest looked up from reference TRBV12-5 and TRBJ2-7, is DARVTQTPRHKVTEMGQEVTMRCQPILGHNTVFWYRQTMMQGLELLAYFRNRAPLDDSGMPKDRFSAEMPDATLATLKIQPSEPRDSAVYFCASGTGSGVYEQYFGPGTRLTVT.

This clone is a singleton in its sample. V and J are TRBV13 and TRBJ2-3; 10 bases align to TRBD2. The CDR3 contains 17 residues. The germline V gene has CDR1 PRHDT and CDR2 FYEKMQ (reference sequence). With 5 bases clipped from V and 3 bases from J, the junction kept 11 bases outside the gene matches. CDR3 DNA sequence: TGTGCCAGCAGCCGACGAGCGGGGGGGCTTTTGACAGATACGCAGTATTTT. Its protein product is CASSRRAGGLLTDTQYF.

The rearrangement links TRBV7-6 to TRBJ2-4; TRBD2 aligns across 8 bases. Trimming cost V 4 bases and J 0 bases; bases outside gene matches: 8. The CDR3 is 17 amino acids. Looked up from germline, CDR1 is SGHVS and CDR2 is FNYEAQ. CDR3 sequence (DNA): TGTGCCAGCAGCTCCGGGGGGGGGACTTTAGCCAAAAACATTCAGTACTTC. Translating gives CASSSGGGTLAKNIQYF.

The rearrangement uses TRBV9 and TRBJ1-3; D ambiguous. CDR1 and CDR2 from the germline V gene are SGDLS and YYNGEE. The CDR3 sequence is 15 residues long. V lost 3 bases and J lost 0, with 10 bases in between. The CDR3 DNA sequence: TGTGCCAGCAGCGGAAAATTTAGCTCTGGAAACACCATATATTTT. This codes for CASSGKFSSGNTIYF.